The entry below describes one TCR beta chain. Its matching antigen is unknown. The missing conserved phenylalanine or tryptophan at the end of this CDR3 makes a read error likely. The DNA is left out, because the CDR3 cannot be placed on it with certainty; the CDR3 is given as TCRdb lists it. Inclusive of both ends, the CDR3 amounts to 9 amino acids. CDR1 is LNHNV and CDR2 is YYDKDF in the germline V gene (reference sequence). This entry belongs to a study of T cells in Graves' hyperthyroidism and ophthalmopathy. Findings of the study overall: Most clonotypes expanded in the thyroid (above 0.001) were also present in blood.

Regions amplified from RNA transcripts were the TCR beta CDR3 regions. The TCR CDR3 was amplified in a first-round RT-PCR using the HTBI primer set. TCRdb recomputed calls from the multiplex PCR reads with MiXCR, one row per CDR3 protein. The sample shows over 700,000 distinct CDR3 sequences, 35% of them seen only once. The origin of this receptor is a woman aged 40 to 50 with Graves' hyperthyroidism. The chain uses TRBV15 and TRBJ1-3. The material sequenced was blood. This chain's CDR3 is CATSRVGYS.